This note documents a single T cell receptor beta chain sequence. This entry is derived from a study of blood T cells in healthy people across ages. For the second PCR, which ran for about 7 to 12 cycles, a sample-barcoded 5' primer and a J-beta primer mix were used. TCRdb passed the 5' RACE reads through MiXCR, listing each CDR3 protein once. The sample contains around 800,000 distinct CDR3 sequences, roughly 24% of which appear only once. Germline lookup yields CDR1 DFQATT and CDR2 SNEGSKA (reference sequence). The trim removed 7 bases at V and 2 bases at J, leaving 14 bases unmatched. The CDR3 is 17 residues long. This sample was shared with a second study, whose subject was T cells of mothers and their children. As reported in that work: Related mother-child pairs shared marginally more repertoire than unrelated pairs, though not significantly.

The sample was blood. The chain has TRBV20-1 and TRBJ2-1; 10 bases line up with TRBD2. The receptor's source is a boy between 10 and 17 years old in good health. CDR3 coding DNA: TGCAGTGTCCCGAGAGAAACTAGCGGGGACCCCTACAATGAGCAGTTCTTC. It translates to CSVPRETSGDPYNEQFF.